This TCR beta chain was identified during a study of neurological immune-mediated disorders (dated by TCRdb to about 2019). Context from the whole study: Peripheral blood TCR-beta repertoires from patients with HTLV-I-associated myelopathy (HAM/TSP), patients with multiple sclerosis, and healthy controls were compared in the study using UMI-based sequencing. Alongside PBMC samples, the set of 106 TCR-beta libraries contained longitudinal samples, technical triplicates, and paired CD4+ and CD8+ T-cell subsets that had been sorted. Longitudinal HAM/TSP and healthy donors were sampled at 3 time-points each (roughly 3-45 month intervals). The cohort comprised about 68 subjects: 15 or so HAM/TSP patients, around 34 multiple sclerosis patients and approximately 20 healthy controls.

What the study reported, not specific to this receptor: TCR clonal expansion was highest in HAM/TSP patients and lowest in MS patients, with MS patients falling below even healthy controls. Expanded clones from different subjects shared no identical CDR3 amino acid sequences, which suggests that TCR-beta repertoires were private in all groups.

Per the publication, the time point label means: longitudinal time-point 3. Blood bank volunteers in Maryland, USA served as the healthy controls. Libraries from unsorted PBMCs were made from 2 million PBMCs kept in RNAlater at -80 degrees C until RNA extraction. Peripheral blood underwent Ficoll-Hypaque density gradient centrifugation to isolate PBMCs, which were then cryopreserved in liquid nitrogen. The CDR1 and CDR2 encoded by the germline V gene are MDHEN and SYDVKM. Trimming at the junction amounts to 5 bases on V and 0 bases on J, and the germline ends lie 16 bases apart. The CDR3 measures 16 amino acids from cysteine to phenylalanine. Only the CDR3 portion is preserved as DNA: 48 bases, with reading frame beginning at the first base. cDNA synthesis used template-switch 5'RACE with a primer carrying a 10-nucleotide random unique molecular identifier tagging each TCR transcript. Every sequencing run yielded over 170 million TCR-beta sequences covering 15-18 subjects. The RNeasy kit was used to extract total RNA. The KAPA Real-time Library Amplification kit was used to amplify TCR-beta VDJ regions with primers targeting the TCR constant region and the 5'RACE anchor. A first PCR added sample indexes and Illumina adaptors, and a second PCR then raised library yield. After Ampure bead purification, the TCR product of roughly 650 bp was size-selected on a 2% E-gel SizeSelection system. Library quality was checked on a Bioanalyzer, concentration was measured with Qubit, and libraries were quantified with the Kapa Library Quantification kit before pooling. Libraries were sequenced paired-end 2 x 150 bp on an Illumina HiSeq 2500. To increase sequence diversity, roughly 25-31% phiX was spiked into each library pool. The authors processed their data as follows. The quality-filtered reads were processed with the UMI-based MiGEC pipeline, whose error correction step removed more than 80% of the raw TCR sequences. IMGT germline references were used for aligning VDJ genes, and each clonotype was defined as a unique CDR3 amino acid sequence together with its V-J genes. Clonal expansion, Shannon diversity, and CDR3 relatedness (CalcPairwiseDistances, ClusterSamples) were evaluated with VDJtools, and phylogenetic trees were built with CLCbio workbench. Clones with at least 8 unique UMIs were defined as expanded, with this threshold being based on coefficient-of-variation modelling across technical triplicates. TCRdb cleaned the public reads at Q25 with fastp, built clones with MiXCR and kept in-frame beta chains. When rows share a CDR3 protein, they turn into one entry using the most common DNA and genes. These V and J calls originate from TCRdb's pipeline instead of the authors' own analysis. This sample is represented by tens of thousands of distinct CDR3 sequences; roughly 13% of them were singletons. The ten largest clones take up over 9.5% of the sample.

At least ten counts were recorded for this clonotype. The antigen it recognizes is unknown. No per-base quality is available; no much larger clone lies one base away. The chain was built from TRBV28 and TRBJ1-1, with the D segment identity uncertain. The clonotype was recovered from a man aged 30 to 39 in good health. The sequencing input was PBMCs. The CDR3 has the sequence CASSRPRRAMNTEAFF. At the DNA level, the sequence is TGTGCCAGCAGTCGACCGAGACGGGCGATGAACACTGAAGCTTTCTTT.